The 13 T cell receptor beta chains given below trace back to one sample, sequenced in a study of blood T cell repertoires in COVID-19 (dated by TCRdb to 2019 to 2021). The library was made by the immunoSEQ multiplex PCR assay. TCRdb provides this immuneACCESS table in a form limited to in-frame rearrangements. Some clones are lacking; in checked studies, under half of them reflect an unresolved V gene, and why the rest are absent is not known. In this sample the table shows about 46,000 clones, about 88% of which occur a single time. In total, the top ten clones hold around 19% of the sample. The sequenced sample consisted of peripheral blood. The receptors here all came from a man between 65 and 80 years old with active COVID-19.

The chain recombines TRBV5-1 with TRBJ2-3; tentatively, D is TRBD2 (5 bases). Trimming left V 4 bases short and J 0 bases short, with 21 bases between. Germline V gene sequence: CDR1 SGHRS, CDR2 YFSETQ. The CDR3 has 18 amino acids. The CDR3 coding sequence is TGCGCCAGCAGCCCCGGGGAGCTAGCAGCAGCTAGCACAGATACGCAGTATTTT. The encoded protein is CASSPGELAAASTDTQYF.

The J gene is TRBJ2-1, the V gene TRBV7-9, with 7 bases fitting TRBD1. CDR1 is SEHNR and CDR2 is FQNEAQ in the germline V gene (reference sequence). The CDR3 runs to 16 residues. V was pared by 0 bases and J by 5 bases, with 7 bases of the junction left unmatched. The CDR3 DNA sequence: TGTGCCAGCAGCTTAGCCGGGACAGCTAAGCACAATGAGCAGTTCTTC. Its protein product is CASSLAGTAKHNEQFF.

The rearrangement joins TRBV3-1 (or the pseudogene TRBV3-2) to TRBJ2-3, with 12 positions matching TRBD2. Germline V gives CDR1 LGHDT, CDR2 YNNKEL (reference sequence). With V trimmed by 4 bases and J by 2 bases, 16 bases remained unmatched. The CDR3 runs to 20 residues. Here the CDR3 DNA reads TGTGCCAGCAGCCCCCCGGCAACTAGCGGGAGGCACCGGGACACAGATACGCAGTATTTT. Translating it yields CASSPPATSGRHRDTDTQYF.

This chain uses TRBV19 with TRBJ2-2; 7 bases are shared with TRBD1. Unmatched junction bases numbered 5, after V lost 3 bases and J lost 1 base. CDR1 and CDR2 (germline): LNHDA, SQIVND (reference sequence). CDR3 length: 16 residues. The CDR3 loop is CASSMRGTVNTGELFF. For the CDR3, the DNA is TGTGCCAGTAGTATGAGAGGGACAGTGAACACCGGGGAGCTGTTTTTT.

V is TRBV6-5 and J is TRBJ1-5; D is perhaps TRBD1 (6 bases). This CDR3 has 14 residues. Germline loops: CDR1 MNHEY, CDR2 SVGAGI. Between the trimmed V and J ends, which lost 0 bases and 5 bases, there was a span of 8 bases. Here the CDR3 reads CASSYSQGDQPQHF. The CDR3 DNA reads as TGTGCCAGCAGTTACTCACAGGGCGATCAGCCCCAGCATTTT.

The table lists this clone with a few counts. V is TRBV19 and J is TRBJ1-6, with TRBD1 matching 9 bases. The CDR3 has 15 amino acids. Germline CDR1 LNHDA, CDR2 SQIVND (reference sequence). After removal of 4 bases from V and 7 bases from J, the junction contained 5 bases not matched to a gene. The CDR3: CASSTIGTGNSPLHF. The DNA of the CDR3 is TGTGCCAGTAGTACGATCGGGACAGGGAATTCACCCCTCCACTTT.

This clone was recorded once. The genes are TRBV5-1 and TRBJ2-1; 9 nucleotides align to TRBD2. CDR1 and CDR2 (germline): SGHRS, YFSETQ. Losses at the gene ends were 0 bases for V and 4 bases for J; bases not matched to a gene: 2. CDR3 length: 15 residues. CDR3: CASSLAAGGYNEQFF. CDR3 nucleotides: TGCGCCAGCAGCTTGGCTGCGGGGGGGTACAATGAGCAGTTCTTC.

The chain recombines TRBV18 with TRBJ1-3; D uncertain. CDR1 is KGHSH, CDR2 LQKENI, per germline. With 3 bases removed from V and 0 bases from J, the gap between germline ends came to 6 bases. The CDR3 has 14 residues. In nucleotides, the CDR3 is TGTGCCAGCTCACCGAGGGTCTCTGGAAACACCATATATTTT. Amino acids: CASSPRVSGNTIYF. The full variable domain, rest sourced from reference TRBV18 and TRBJ1-3, is NAGVMQNPRHLVRRRGQEARLRCSPMKGHSHVYWYRQLPEEGLKFMVYLQKENIIDESGMPKERFSAEFPKEGPSILRIQQVVRGDSAAYFCASSPRVSGNTIYFGEGSWLTVV.

This rearrangement joins TRBV24-1 to TRBJ2-3; TRBD1 aligns across 7 bases. Germline V gives CDR1 KGHDR, CDR2 SFDVKD. This CDR3 region has 14 residues. J lost 4 bases, V lost 9 bases, and 9 bases had no gene match. CDR3 sequence (DNA): TGTGCCACCTCAAGACAGGGTCGGGCAGATACGCAGTATTTT. This gives the protein CATSRQGRADTQYF.

The gene calls are TRBV24-1 and TRBJ2-1; TRBD1 matches at 8 bases. There are 14 residues in the CDR3. Germline CDR1 reads KGHDR; CDR2 reads SFDVKD. V lost 6 bases to trimming and J lost 8 bases; unmatched junction nucleotides: 8. CDR3 DNA: TGTGCCACCAGTCCCTCGGACAGGGTCCATGAGCAGTTCTTC. Translation: CATSPSDRVHEQFF.

This chain connects TRBV30 to TRBJ1-2; maybe TRBD1 (6 bases). Trimming took 2 bases from V and 4 from J, leaving 11 bases between them. CDR3 size: 13 residues. The germline CDR1 and CDR2 sequences are GTSNPN and SVGIG (reference sequence). DNA of the CDR3: TGTGCCTGGAGTCAACAGGGCCTCTATGGCTACACCTTC. Residues: CAWSQQGLYGYTF.

The J gene is TRBJ1-2, the V gene TRBV5-4, with D perhaps TRBD1 (5 bases). The CDR3 runs 15 residues. Germline CDR1 and CDR2: SGHNT and YYREEE (reference sequence). V was clipped by 3 bases and J by 0 bases, with 12 bases between them. Written as DNA, the CDR3 is TGTGCCAGCAGCTCCGGCCAGGGTGCTAACTATGGCTACACCTTC. It is translated as CASSSGQGANYGYTF.

The chain uses TRBV6-5 and TRBJ2-7; 15 bases match TRBD2. Germline CDR1 is MNHEY and CDR2 is SVGAGI. Trimming at V came to 6 bases and at J to 1 base, leaving 1 base not matched to a gene. The CDR3 covers 15 residues. CDR3 nucleotides: TGTGCCAGCAGAGGGACTAGCGGGAGGTCCTACGAGCAGTACTTC. Translated: CASRGTSGRSYEQYF.